The subject of this entry is one T cell receptor beta chain. Its antigen is not identified. Treatment defined: approximately 18 received Ad26.COV2.S at low or high dose, single or two shots; about 5 received placebo; per-sample allocation not given. Sampling was done on day 63 after the first vaccine or placebo injection. The donor's status was that of an adult aged 18-55 years in Boston. Method: immunoSEQ multiplex PCR; TCRdb's copy keeps in-frame clones and lacks some. The table shows about 320,000 clones, with roughly 84% occurring only once. This sample was taken from a study of Ad26.COV2.S vaccination and SARS-CoV-2 variants. Whole-study context: Administration of Ad26.COV2.S was intramuscular, either once or twice 56 days apart. Overall study findings and caveats: It was reported that spike-specific CD8+ and CD4+ T cell responses were substantially broad after vaccination.

This clonotype was obtained from a person between 18 and 65 years old who received the Ad26.COV2.S COVID-19 vaccine or a placebo. The starting material was peripheral blood, obtained in a trial of Ad26.COV2.S vaccine versus placebo.

The CDR3, as DNA: TGTGCCAGCACCTCCTCGGGACGGGGATTTATCTCTGGGGCCAACGTCCTGACTTTC. This codes for CASTSSGRGFISGANVLTF. This sequence joins TRBV7-2 and TRBJ2-6; D assignment may be TRBD1 or TRBD2 (5 bases each). This CDR3 is built from 19 residues. V was pared by 7 bases and J by 0 bases, with 22 bases between. Germline values: CDR1 SGHTA, CDR2 FQGNSA.